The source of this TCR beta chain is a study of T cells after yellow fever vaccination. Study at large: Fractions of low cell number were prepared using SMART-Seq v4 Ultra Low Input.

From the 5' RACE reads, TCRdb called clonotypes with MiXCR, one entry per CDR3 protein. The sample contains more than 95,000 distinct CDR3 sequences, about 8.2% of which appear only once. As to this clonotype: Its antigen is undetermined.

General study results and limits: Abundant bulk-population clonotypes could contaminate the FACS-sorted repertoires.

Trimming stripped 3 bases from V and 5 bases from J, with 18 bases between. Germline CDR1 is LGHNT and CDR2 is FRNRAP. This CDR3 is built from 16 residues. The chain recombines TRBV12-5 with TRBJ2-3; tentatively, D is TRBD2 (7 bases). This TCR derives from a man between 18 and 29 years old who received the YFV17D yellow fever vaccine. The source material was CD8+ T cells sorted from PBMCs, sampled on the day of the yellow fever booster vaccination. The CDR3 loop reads CASGFFDGGLGDTQYF. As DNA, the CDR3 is TGTGCTAGTGGTTTTTTTGACGGGGGGCTGGGAGATACGCAGTATTTT.